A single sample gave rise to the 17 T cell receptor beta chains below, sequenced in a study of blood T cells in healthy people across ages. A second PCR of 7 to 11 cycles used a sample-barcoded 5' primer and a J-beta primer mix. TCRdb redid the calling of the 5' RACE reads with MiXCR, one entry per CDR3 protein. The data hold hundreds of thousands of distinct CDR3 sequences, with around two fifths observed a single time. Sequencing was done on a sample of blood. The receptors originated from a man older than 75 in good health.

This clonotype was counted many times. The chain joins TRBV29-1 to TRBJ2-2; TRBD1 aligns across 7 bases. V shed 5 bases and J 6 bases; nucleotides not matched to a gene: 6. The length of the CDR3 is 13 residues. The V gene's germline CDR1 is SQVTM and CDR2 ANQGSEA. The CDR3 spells CSVRQTGPGELFF. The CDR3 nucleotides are TGCAGCGTTCGCCAGACAGGGCCCGGGGAGCTGTTTTTT.

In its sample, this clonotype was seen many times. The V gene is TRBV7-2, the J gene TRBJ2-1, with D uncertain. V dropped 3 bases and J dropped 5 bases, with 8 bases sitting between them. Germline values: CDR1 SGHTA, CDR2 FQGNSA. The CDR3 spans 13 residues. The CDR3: CASSFQPDNEQFF. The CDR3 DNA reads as TGTGCCAGCAGCTTCCAGCCGGACAATGAGCAGTTCTTC. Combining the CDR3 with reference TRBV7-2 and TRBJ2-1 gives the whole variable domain GAGVSQSPSNKVTEKGKDVELRCDPISGHTALYWYRQSLGQGLEFLIYFQGNSAPDKSGLPSDRFSAERTGGSVSTLTIQRTQQEDSAVYLCASSFQPDNEQFFGPGTRLTVL.

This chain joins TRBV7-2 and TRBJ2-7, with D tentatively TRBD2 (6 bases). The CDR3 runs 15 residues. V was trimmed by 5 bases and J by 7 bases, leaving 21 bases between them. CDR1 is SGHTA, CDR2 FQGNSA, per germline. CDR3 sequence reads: CASSITGLGYNEQYF. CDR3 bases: TGTGCCAGCAGCATAACGGGACTCGGATACAATGAGCAGTACTTC. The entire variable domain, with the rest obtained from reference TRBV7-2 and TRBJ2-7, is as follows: GAGVSQSPSNKVTEKGKDVELRCDPISGHTALYWYRQSLGQGLEFLIYFQGNSAPDKSGLPSDRFSAERTGGSVSTLTIQRTQQEDSAVYLCASSITGLGYNEQYFGPGTRLTVT.

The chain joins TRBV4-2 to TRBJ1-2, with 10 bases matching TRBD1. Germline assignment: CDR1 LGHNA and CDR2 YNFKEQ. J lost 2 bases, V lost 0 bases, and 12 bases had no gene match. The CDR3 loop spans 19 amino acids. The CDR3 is CASSQDPSGQGSRNYGYTF. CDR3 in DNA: TGTGCCAGCAGCCAAGATCCCTCGGGACAGGGGTCGAGAAACTATGGCTACACCTTC.

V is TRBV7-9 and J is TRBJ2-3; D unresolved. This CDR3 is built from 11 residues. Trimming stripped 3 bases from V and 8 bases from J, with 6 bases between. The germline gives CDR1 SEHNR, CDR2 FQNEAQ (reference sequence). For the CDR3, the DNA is TGTGCCAGCAGCTTTAAGGGTACGCAGTATTTT. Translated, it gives CASSFKGTQYF.

The CDR3 coding sequence is TGTGCCAGCAGCTTTGGAGGTGGCGTACGTGAGCAGTTCTTC. Its translation is CASSFGGGVREQFF. The chain links TRBV7-2 to TRBJ2-1, with D possibly matching TRBD2 (5 bases). The CDR3 extends over 14 amino acids. Trimming stripped 3 bases from V and 9 bases from J, with 15 bases between. Germline lookup yields CDR1 SGHTA and CDR2 FQGNSA.

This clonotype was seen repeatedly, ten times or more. The CDR3 region has the DNA TGTGCCAGCAGCTTGGATCAGGGGAGCACAGATACGCAGTATTTT. It specifies CASSLDQGSTDTQYF. The rearrangement joins TRBV5-6 to TRBJ2-3; a weak D match, TRBD1 (6 bases). V lost 0 bases and J 0 bases, leaving 8 bases between the germline ends. The CDR3 runs to 15 residues. Germline V gene data show CDR1 as SGHDT and CDR2 as YYEEEE.

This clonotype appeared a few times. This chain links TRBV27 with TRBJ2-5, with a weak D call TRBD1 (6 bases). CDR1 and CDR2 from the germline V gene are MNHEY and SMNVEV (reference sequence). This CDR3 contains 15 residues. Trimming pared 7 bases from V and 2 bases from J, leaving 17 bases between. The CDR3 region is CASKSRGQIQETQYF. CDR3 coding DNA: TGTGCCAGCAAATCTCGGGGACAAATACAAGAGACCCAGTACTTC.

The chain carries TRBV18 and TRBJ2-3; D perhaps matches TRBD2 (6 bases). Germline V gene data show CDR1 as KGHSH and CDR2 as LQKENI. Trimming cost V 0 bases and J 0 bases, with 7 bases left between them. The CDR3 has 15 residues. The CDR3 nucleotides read TGTGCCAGCTCACCACCGGGGAGGAGCACAGATACGCAGTATTTT. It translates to CASSPPGRSTDTQYF.

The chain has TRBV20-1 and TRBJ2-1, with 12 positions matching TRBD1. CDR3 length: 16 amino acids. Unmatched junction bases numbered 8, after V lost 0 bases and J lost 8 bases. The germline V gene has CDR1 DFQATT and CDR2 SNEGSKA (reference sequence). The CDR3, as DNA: TGCAGTGCTAGAGATCTAGGGGACAGGGGGCGTCATGAGCAGTTCTTC. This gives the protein CSARDLGDRGRHEQFF.

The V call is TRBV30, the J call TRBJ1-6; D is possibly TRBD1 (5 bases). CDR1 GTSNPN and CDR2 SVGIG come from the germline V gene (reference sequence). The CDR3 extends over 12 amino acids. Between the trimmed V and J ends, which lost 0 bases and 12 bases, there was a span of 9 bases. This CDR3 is CAWSVEGRPLHF. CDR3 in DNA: TGTGCCTGGAGTGTCGAGGGGAGACCCCTCCACTTT.

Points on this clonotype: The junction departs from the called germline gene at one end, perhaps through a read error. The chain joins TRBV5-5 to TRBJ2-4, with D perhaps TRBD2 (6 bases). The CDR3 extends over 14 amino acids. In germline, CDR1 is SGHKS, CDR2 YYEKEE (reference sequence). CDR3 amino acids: CASSIRDWSYELYF. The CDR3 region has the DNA TGTGCTAGCAGCATCCGGGACTGGTCCTACGAGCTGTACTTC. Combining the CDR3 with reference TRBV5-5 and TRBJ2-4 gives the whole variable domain DAGVTQSPTHLIKTRGQQVTLRCSPISGHKSVSWYQQVLGQGPQFIFQYYEKEERGRGNFPDRFSARQFPNYSSELNVNALLLGDSALYLCASSIRDWSYELYFGAGTRLSVL.

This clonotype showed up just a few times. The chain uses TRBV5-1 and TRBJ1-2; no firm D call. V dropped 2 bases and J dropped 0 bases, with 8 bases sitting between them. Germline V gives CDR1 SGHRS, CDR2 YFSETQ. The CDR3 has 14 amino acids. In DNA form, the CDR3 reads TGCGCCAGCAGCTTTTCGCCTACTAACTATGGCTACACCTTC. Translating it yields CASSFSPTNYGYTF.

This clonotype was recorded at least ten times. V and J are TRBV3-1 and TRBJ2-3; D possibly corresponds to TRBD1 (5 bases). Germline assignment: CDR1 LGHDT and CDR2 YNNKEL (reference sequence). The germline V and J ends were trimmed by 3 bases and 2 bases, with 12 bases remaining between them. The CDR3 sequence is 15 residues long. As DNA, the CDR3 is TGTGCCAGCAGCCACCGGTCAGGGAACACAGATACGCAGTATTTT. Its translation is CASSHRSGNTDTQYF.

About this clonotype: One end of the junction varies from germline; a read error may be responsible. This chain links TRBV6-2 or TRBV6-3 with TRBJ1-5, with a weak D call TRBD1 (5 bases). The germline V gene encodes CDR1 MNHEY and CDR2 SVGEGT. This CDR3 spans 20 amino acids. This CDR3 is CASSYPWGSSGATYNEPQHF. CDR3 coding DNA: TGTGCCAGCAGTTACCCTTGGGGATCGAGTGGGGCGACCTACAATGAGCCCCAGCATTTT.

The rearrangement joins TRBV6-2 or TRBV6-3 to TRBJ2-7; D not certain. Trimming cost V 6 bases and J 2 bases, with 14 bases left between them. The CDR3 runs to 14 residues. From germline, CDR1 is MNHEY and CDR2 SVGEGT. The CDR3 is CASRHPLDAYEQYF. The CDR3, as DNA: TGTGCCAGCAGACACCCCCTCGATGCCTACGAGCAGTACTTC.

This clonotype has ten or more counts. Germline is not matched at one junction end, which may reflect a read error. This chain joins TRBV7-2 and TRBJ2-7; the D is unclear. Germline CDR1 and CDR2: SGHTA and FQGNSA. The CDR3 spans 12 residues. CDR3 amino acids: CASSLGYYEQYF. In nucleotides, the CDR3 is TGCGCCAGCTCGTTGGGTTACTACGAGCAGTACTTC.